The next 8 T cell receptor beta chains were all read from a single sample in a study of glioma-infiltrating T cells. TCR alpha and beta CDR3 regions were amplified from RNA using iRepertoire nested multiplex PCR. One entry per CDR3 protein, called by TCRdb with MiXCR from the multiplex PCR reads. This table has more than 350,000 distinct CDR3 sequences, 41% appearing once. The sample consisted of glioma tissue, nonneoplastic brain tissue, or PBMCs (not recorded which). The origin of the receptors is a human donor with low-grade glioma or glioblastoma, undergoing nonglioma brain surgery, or in good health (not recorded which).

This clonotype was recorded at least ten times. V is TRBV6-1 and J is TRBJ2-7; TRBD1 agrees at 9 bases. The CDR3 sequence is 16 residues long. V trimming: 2 bases; J trimming: 0 bases; junction bases outside the gene matches: 5. CDR1 is MNHNS, CDR2 SASEGT, per germline. Here the CDR3 DNA reads TGTGCCAGCAGTGAATACAGGGGGCTCCCCTCCTACGAGCAGTACTTC. Translating gives CASSEYRGLPSYEQYF.

This clonotype was seen a few times. The V gene is TRBV20-1, the J gene TRBJ2-7, with TRBD2 matching over 13 bases. V dropped 3 bases and J dropped 3; count of bases not matched to a gene: 11. This CDR3 comprises 17 residues. Germline-derived CDR1 and CDR2 are DFQATT and SNEGSKA (reference sequence). The CDR3 nucleotides are TGCAGTGCTAGGCCAGTTAGGACTAGCGGGAGCGACTACGAGCAGTACTTC. Translating gives CSARPVRTSGSDYEQYF.

A few counts support this clonotype. The gene calls are TRBV7-2 and TRBJ1-5, with D possibly matching TRBD1 (5 bases). This CDR3 has 14 residues. V was trimmed by 2 bases and J by 5 bases, leaving 10 bases between them. Germline V CDR1 and CDR2: SGHTA, FQGNSA. The CDR3 sequence: CASSLRGGDQPQHF. The CDR3 DNA is TGTGCCAGCAGCTTAAGGGGAGGAGATCAGCCCCAGCATTTT. Filled out from reference TRBV7-2 and TRBJ1-5, the complete variable domain reads GAGVSQSPSNKVTEKGKDVELRCDPISGHTALYWYRQSLGQGLEFLIYFQGNSAPDKSGLPSDRFSAERTGGSVSTLTIQRTQQEDSAVYLCASSLRGGDQPQHFGDGTRLSIL.

This clonotype came up a few times. The chain employs TRBV4-3 and TRBJ1-5, with D perhaps matching TRBD1 (5 bases). V lost 4 bases and J lost 2, with 9 bases in between. Germline CDR1 reads LGHNA; CDR2 reads YSLEER. CDR3 length equals 14 residues. The CDR3 sequence: CASSPGVGNQPQHF. CDR3 DNA: TGCGCCAGCAGCCCGGGGGTTGGCAATCAGCCCCAGCATTTT.

Comments on this clonotype: At one boundary the junction diverges from the germline segment, which might be a read error. Here the CDR3 reads CASSRPVADTQCF. For the CDR3, the DNA is TGTGCCAGCAGCCGCCCTGTCGCAGATACGCAGTGTTTT. J is TRBJ2-3 and V is TRBV5-5, with no clear D. Germline CDR1 is SGHKS and CDR2 is YYEKEE (reference sequence). This CDR3 has 13 amino acids.

The chain links TRBV12-3 or TRBV12-4 to TRBJ1-1; no clear D gene. V was trimmed by 6 bases and J by 0 bases, leaving 11 bases between them. The CDR3 totals 14 residues. DNA of the CDR3: TGTGCCAGCAGCCAACGACATTTGAACACTGAAGCTTTCTTT. This encodes CASSQRHLNTEAFF.

For this clonotype: Mismatch with germline at one junction end may stem from a read error. V is TRBV18 and J is TRBJ2-5, with D perhaps matching TRBD1 (7 bases). CDR1 KGHSH and CDR2 LQKENI come from the germline V gene. The CDR3 sequence is 16 residues long. The CDR3 spells CASSTGTVGTHGTPYF. For the CDR3, the DNA is TGTGCCAGCTCAACCGGGACAGTTGGGACTCACGGGACCCCGTACTTC.

This chain joins TRBV7-3 and TRBJ2-1, with a possible D match to TRBD1 (5 bases). CDR3 size: 13 residues. V lost 4 bases and J lost 8, with 12 bases in between. CDR1 is SGHTA and CDR2 is FQGTGA in the germline V gene. CDR3 sequence (DNA): TGTGCCAGCAGCTCACAGGATTGGCATGAGCAGTTCTTC. Translation: CASSSQDWHEQFF.